A single sample is the source of the 3 T cell receptor beta chains below, sequenced in a study of blood T cell repertoires in COVID-19. Profiling relied on immunoSEQ multiplex PCR, and the TCRdb table lists in-frame clones only, not all of them. The sample includes some 250,000 clones, roughly 88% seen only once; the top ten take approximately 2%. Sequencing was carried out using PBMCs or T cells enriched from blood (not recorded which). These receptors came from a woman aged 50 to 60 who had recovered from COVID-19.

J is TRBJ1-6 and V is TRBV28, with 9 bases aligning to TRBD1. CDR3 length equals 17 residues. Germline V gene lookup returns CDR1 MDHEN and CDR2 SYDVKM. With 2 bases clipped from V and 6 bases from J, the junction kept 8 bases outside the gene matches. This CDR3 reads CASSLQLQGAGNSPLHF. For the CDR3, the DNA is TGTGCCAGCAGTTTACAATTACAGGGGGCCGGTAATTCACCCCTCCACTTT.

The chain joins TRBV7-9 to TRBJ1-1, with TRBD1 matching 11 bases. J was trimmed by 5 bases and V by 2 bases; bases with no gene match: 7. This CDR3 has 16 residues. CDR1 and CDR2 (germline): SEHNR, FQNEAQ (reference sequence). The CDR3 loop is CASSLLRTGGWTEAFF. The CDR3 bases are TGTGCCAGCAGCTTACTAAGGACAGGGGGCTGGACTGAAGCTTTCTTT.

Only one count was recorded for this clone. The V gene is TRBV10-3, the J gene TRBJ2-3, with TRBD2 matching over 10 bases. Germline CDR1 is ENHRY and CDR2 is SYGVKD. The length of the CDR3 is 19 residues. Germline trimming cut 6 bases from V and 0 bases from J; bases unmatched to any gene: 15. CDR3 nucleotides: TGTGCCATCAGACAAGCACTAGCGGGACCTAAAAAAAGCACAGATACGCAGTATTTT. It is translated as CAIRQALAGPKKSTDTQYF.